The 19 T cell receptor beta chains listed next were all sequenced from one sample in a study of blood T cell repertoires in COVID-19. Sequenced by immunoSEQ multiplex PCR; TCRdb stores in-frame clones only, minus some. This table holds roughly 52,000 clones, around nine tenths found once. Sequences were obtained from peripheral blood. These receptors were collected from a man aged 55 to 70 with active COVID-19.

The genes are TRBV6-6 and TRBJ1-5; 9 bases fit TRBD1. J was trimmed by 2 bases and V by 7 bases; bases with no gene match: 9. CDR1 and CDR2 from the germline V gene are MNHNY and SVGAGI (reference sequence). The CDR3 covers 16 residues. The CDR3 DNA follows: TGTGCCAGCATCGACGGGACAGGGAACCGCAATCAGCCCCAGCATTTT. Protein sequence: CASIDGTGNRNQPQHF.

The rearrangement links TRBV18 to TRBJ2-3; D is ambiguous. The CDR3 sequence is 13 residues long. With 3 bases removed from V and 5 bases from J, the gap between germline ends came to 9 bases. CDR1 and CDR2 from the germline V gene are KGHSH and LQKENI. The CDR3 loop reads CASSPTLEDTQYF. The CDR3 bases are TGTGCCAGCTCACCCACGTTAGAAGATACGCAGTATTTT.

The V and J genes are TRBV18 and TRBJ2-3; 9 nucleotides agree with TRBD2. The V gene's germline CDR1 is KGHSH and CDR2 LQKENI. The CDR3 runs to 16 residues. With V trimmed by 6 bases and J by 6 bases, 13 bases remained unmatched. The CDR3 loop reads CASSIRLAEGRDTQYF. As DNA, the CDR3 is TGTGCCAGCTCCATACGACTAGCGGAGGGGAGGGATACGCAGTATTTT.

This chain connects TRBV7-9 to TRBJ1-2; perhaps TRBD1 as D (5 bases). The CDR3 has 14 residues. Germline V gene data show CDR1 as SEHNR and CDR2 as FQNEAQ (reference sequence). The V and J ends lost 2 bases and 4 bases respectively, with 11 bases between them. CDR3 sequence reads: CASSLPQESYGYTF. The CDR3, as DNA: TGTGCCAGCAGCTTACCACAGGAGAGCTATGGCTACACCTTC.

The rearrangement links TRBV11-2 to TRBJ1-5; 9 bases fit TRBD1. Germline CDR1 SGHAT, CDR2 FQNNGV. Trimming removed 6 bases from V and 4 bases from J; junction bases left unmatched: 4. The CDR3 spans 14 residues. The CDR3 is CASSPGQGNQPQHF. CDR3 bases: TGTGCCAGCAGTCCGGGACAGGGAAATCAGCCCCAGCATTTT.

The chain links TRBV7-6 to TRBJ2-7; 7 bases map to TRBD2. Looked up from germline, CDR1 is SGHVS and CDR2 is FNYEAQ. V dropped 1 base and J dropped 0; count of bases not matched to a gene: 18. CDR3 length equals 20 residues. The CDR3 sequence: CASSLGRLATFSLNSYEQYF. CDR3 in DNA: TGTGCCAGCAGCTTAGGGCGACTAGCAACCTTTAGCCTTAACTCCTACGAGCAGTACTTC.

The V gene is TRBV27, the J gene TRBJ2-7; D is undetermined. With 2 bases removed from V and 3 bases from J, the gap between germline ends came to 11 bases. Germline V CDR1 and CDR2: MNHEY, SMNVEV (reference sequence). This CDR3 is 14 amino acids long. CDR3 coding DNA: TGTGCCAGCAGTTTACGAGGTGCACTCTACGAGCAGTACTTC. This gives the protein CASSLRGALYEQYF.

The gene calls are TRBV5-1 and TRBJ2-7; 11 bases are a match to TRBD1. Per the germline V gene, CDR1 is SGHRS and CDR2 is YFSETQ. Losses at the gene ends were 3 bases for V and 5 bases for J; bases not matched to a gene: 7. The CDR3 spans 15 residues. The CDR3 coding sequence is TGCGCCAGCAGCTCCCGGACAGGGGGCAATGACGAGCAGTACTTC. Its protein is CASSSRTGGNDEQYF.

The chain has TRBV10-2 and TRBJ1-4, with D hard to call. Germline lookup yields CDR1 WSHSY and CDR2 SAAADI. V lost 7 bases and J 4 bases, leaving 13 bases between the germline ends. This CDR3 region has 14 residues. CDR3 in amino acids: CASTRSSGNEKLFF. CDR3 sequence (DNA): TGCGCCAGCACCCGGTCCTCTGGTAATGAAAAACTGTTTTTT.

This clone occurred once. This chain connects TRBV11-2 to TRBJ2-7; 7 bases align to TRBD2. V lost 3 bases to trimming and J lost 1 base; unmatched junction nucleotides: 3. This CDR3 is 14 amino acids long. Germline CDR1 and CDR2: SGHAT and FQNNGV. The CDR3 region is CASSFSGPSYEQYF. CDR3 coding DNA: TGTGCCAGCAGCTTTAGCGGGCCATCCTACGAGCAGTACTTC.

The V call is TRBV5-1, the J call TRBJ1-2; D remains unclear. The CDR3 covers 12 residues. V shed 8 bases and J shed 0 bases, with 8 bases lying between them. Germline-derived CDR1 and CDR2 are SGHRS and YFSETQ. The DNA of the CDR3 is TGCGCCAGTAGAGCAACTAACTATGGCTACACCTTC. Translated, it gives CASRATNYGYTF.

V gene TRBV19 combines with J gene TRBJ1-1, with TRBD1 as a possible D gene (5 bases). The CDR3 runs 11 residues. CDR1 and CDR2 (germline): LNHDA, SQIVND (reference sequence). Trimming took off 6 bases at V and 10 bases at J, with 12 bases between the two ends. The CDR3 region is CASRGAPGAFF. The CDR3 nucleotides are TGTGCCAGTAGAGGGGCGCCTGGAGCTTTCTTT.

CDR3 bases: TGTGCCAGCAGCGTAAGGTTCGGGACAGGGGGCGGAGAGACCCAGTACTTC. Protein: CASSVRFGTGGGETQYF. The chain couples TRBV9 to TRBJ2-5, with 12 bases aligning to TRBD1. V lost 1 base and J lost 4; bases outside the gene matches: 8. The CDR3 runs 17 residues. CDR1 and CDR2 (germline): SGDLS, YYNGEE.

This chain uses TRBV2 with TRBJ1-4; D is unclear. CDR3 length: 13 residues. Trimming stripped 6 bases from V and 8 bases from J, with 13 bases between. Germline-derived CDR1 and CDR2 are SNHLY and FYNNEI. The CDR3 loop reads CASRSTEGEKLFF. CDR3 coding DNA: TGTGCCAGCAGAAGTACTGAGGGAGAAAAACTGTTTTTT.

This clone was detected once. The rearrangement joins TRBV15 to TRBJ1-1; a possible D gene is TRBD1 (6 bases). The CDR3 covers 15 residues. Trimming took off 0 bases at V and 11 bases at J, with 19 bases between the two ends. The germline V gene encodes CDR1 LNHNV and CDR2 YYDKDF (reference sequence). The CDR3 protein is CATSRDLGGRSGAFF. Written as DNA, the CDR3 is TGTGCCACCAGCAGAGATTTGGGGGGGCGGTCAGGGGCTTTCTTT. Variable domain in full (rest from reference TRBV15 and TRBJ1-1): DAMVIQNPRYQVTQFGKPVTLSCSQTLNHNVMYWYQQKSSQAPKLLFHYYDKDFNNEADTPDNFQSRRPNTSFCFLDIRSPGLGDTAMYLCATSRDLGGRSGAFFGQGTRLTVV.

V is TRBV5-5 and J is TRBJ1-5; D is possibly TRBD1 (6 bases). CDR3 length: 17 amino acids. CDR1 and CDR2 from the germline V gene are SGHKS and YYEKEE (reference sequence). Between the trimmed V and J ends, which lost 2 bases and 2 bases, there was a span of 17 bases. The CDR3 here is CASSLIDRPMGNQPQHF. DNA for the CDR3: TGTGCCAGCAGCTTAATCGACAGGCCTATGGGCAATCAGCCCCAGCATTTT.

The chain recombines TRBV5-1 with TRBJ2-1; TRBD1 aligns across 9 bases. The CDR3 runs 14 residues. Germline V gene lookup returns CDR1 SGHRS and CDR2 YFSETQ. V dropped 4 bases and J dropped 7; count of bases not matched to a gene: 6. The CDR3 region is CASSTPGQGNEQFF. The CDR3 DNA reads as TGCGCCAGCAGCACGCCGGGACAGGGTAATGAGCAGTTCTTC.

This clone has just one count. The genes are TRBV12-3 or TRBV12-4 and TRBJ2-1, with D perhaps TRBD2 (6 bases). The CDR3 is 12 residues long. V lost 4 bases, J lost 10 bases, and 11 bases lay in between. The CDR3 DNA is TGTGCCAGCAGTTCCGGGACTCTCGAGCAGTTCTTC. It encodes CASSSGTLEQFF.

The chain recombines TRBV6-5 with TRBJ2-7; 8 positions match TRBD2. Trimming took 6 bases from V and 0 from J; bases not matched to a gene: 7. Germline V lookup: CDR1 MNHEY, CDR2 SVGAGI. The CDR3 extends over 15 amino acids. The CDR3, as DNA: TGTGCCAGCAGAACTGGCGGGACTAGCTCCTACGAGCAGTACTTC. Amino acid sequence: CASRTGGTSSYEQYF.